Sequencing of this T cell receptor (beta chain) was carried out in a study of CD8 T cells in Susac syndrome. A few counts support this clonotype. CD8+ and CD4+ T cells circulating in blood were sequenced for TCR beta. The individuals used as controls were healthy donors who had been matched for both age and sex. Both CD4+ and CD8+ T cells were negatively isolated, and TEMRA cells underwent FACS enrichment. Random hexamers were used to reverse transcribe the RNA input (0.5 to 1 ug). TCR beta CDR3 was amplified by immunoSEQ multiplex PCR. This amplification extended across 54 Vbeta and 13 Jbeta segments. TCRdb recomputed calls from the immunoSEQ multiplex PCR reads with MiXCR, one row per CDR3 protein. The data hold some 150,000 distinct CDR3 sequences, with 94% observed a single time. Unmatched junction bases numbered 4, after V lost 6 bases and J lost 2 bases. The CDR3 length is 14 residues.

Material for sequencing was CD4+ T cells from PBMCs. This sequence was found in a human donor in good health. The chain couples TRBV23-1 to TRBJ2-7; 10 nucleotides match TRBD1. TRBV23-1 is given ORF status, its function remaining uncertain. The CDR3 coding sequence is TGCGCCAGCAGCCGGGACAGGGGCCCCTACGAGCAGTACTTC. Amino acid sequence: CASSRDRGPYEQYF.